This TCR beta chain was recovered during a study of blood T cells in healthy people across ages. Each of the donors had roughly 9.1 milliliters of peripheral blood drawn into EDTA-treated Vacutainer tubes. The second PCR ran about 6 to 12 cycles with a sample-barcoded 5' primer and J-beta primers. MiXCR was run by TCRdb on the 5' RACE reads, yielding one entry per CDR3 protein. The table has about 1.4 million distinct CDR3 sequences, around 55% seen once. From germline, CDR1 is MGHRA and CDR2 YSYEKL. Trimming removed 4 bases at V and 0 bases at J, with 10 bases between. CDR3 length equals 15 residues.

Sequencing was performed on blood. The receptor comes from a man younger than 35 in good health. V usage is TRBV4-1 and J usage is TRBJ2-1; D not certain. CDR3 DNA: TGCGCCAGCAGCCCCGGACGTTACTCCTACAATGAGCAGTTCTTC. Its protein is CASSPGRYSYNEQFF.